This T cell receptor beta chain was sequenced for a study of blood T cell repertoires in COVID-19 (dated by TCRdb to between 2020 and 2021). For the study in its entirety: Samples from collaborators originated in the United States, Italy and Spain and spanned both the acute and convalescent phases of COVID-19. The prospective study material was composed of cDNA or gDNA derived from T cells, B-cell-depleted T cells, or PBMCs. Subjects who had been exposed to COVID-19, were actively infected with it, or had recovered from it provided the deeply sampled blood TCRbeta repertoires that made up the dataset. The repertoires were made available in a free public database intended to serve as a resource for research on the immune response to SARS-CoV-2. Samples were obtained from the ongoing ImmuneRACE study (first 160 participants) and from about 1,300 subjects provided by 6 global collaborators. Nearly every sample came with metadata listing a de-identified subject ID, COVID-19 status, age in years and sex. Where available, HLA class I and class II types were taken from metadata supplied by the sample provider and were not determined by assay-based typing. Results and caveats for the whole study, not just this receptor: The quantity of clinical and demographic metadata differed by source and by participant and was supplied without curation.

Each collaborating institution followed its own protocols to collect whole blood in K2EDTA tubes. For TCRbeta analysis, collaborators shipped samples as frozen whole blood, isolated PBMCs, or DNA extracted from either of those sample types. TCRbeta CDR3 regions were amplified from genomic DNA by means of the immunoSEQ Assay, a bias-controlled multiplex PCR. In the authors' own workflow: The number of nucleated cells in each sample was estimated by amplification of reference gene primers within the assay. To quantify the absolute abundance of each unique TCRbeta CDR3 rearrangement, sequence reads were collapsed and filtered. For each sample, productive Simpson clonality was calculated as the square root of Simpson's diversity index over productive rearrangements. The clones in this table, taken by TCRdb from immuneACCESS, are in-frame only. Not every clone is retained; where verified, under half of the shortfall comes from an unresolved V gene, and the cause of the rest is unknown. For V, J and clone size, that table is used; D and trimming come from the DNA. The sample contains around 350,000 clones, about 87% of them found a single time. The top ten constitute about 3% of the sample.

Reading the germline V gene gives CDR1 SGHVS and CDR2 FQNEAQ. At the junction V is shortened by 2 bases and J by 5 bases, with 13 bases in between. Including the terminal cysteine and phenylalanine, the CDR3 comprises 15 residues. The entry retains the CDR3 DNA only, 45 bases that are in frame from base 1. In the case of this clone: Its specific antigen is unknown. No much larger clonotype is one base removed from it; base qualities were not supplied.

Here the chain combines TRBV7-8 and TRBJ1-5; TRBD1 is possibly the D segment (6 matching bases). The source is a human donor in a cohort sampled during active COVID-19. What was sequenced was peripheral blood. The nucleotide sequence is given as TGTGCCAGCAGCTTAACTACAGGGTGGGATCAGCCCCAGCATTTT. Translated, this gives CASSLTTGWDQPQHF. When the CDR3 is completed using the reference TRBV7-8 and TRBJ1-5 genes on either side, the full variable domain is GAGVSQSPRYKVAKRGQDVALRCDPISGHVSLFWYQQALGQGPEFLTYFQNEAQLDKSGLPSDRFFAERPEGSVSTLKIQRTQQEDSAVYLCASSLTTGWDQPQHFGDGTRLSIL.